The 4 T cell receptor beta chains presented below share a single source sample, sequenced in a study of cytomegalovirus exposure and HLA in healthy donors. This PCR relied on a set of 60 Vbeta primers and 13 Jbeta primers. Some clones are missing from TCRdb's copy, which holds only in-frame ones; the method was immunoSEQ multiplex PCR. In the table there are about 150,000 clones, 80% of which are singletons. What was sequenced was PBMCs. The receptor source for this set is a man between 25 and 39 years old in good health and CMV-seropositive.

A few counts support this clone. The rearrangement uses TRBV7-2 and TRBJ2-5, with D unclear. V was pared by 5 bases and J by 5 bases, with 6 bases between. The CDR3 loop spans 11 amino acids. Germline CDR1 reads SGHTA; CDR2 reads FQGNSA. The DNA of the CDR3 is TGTGCCAGCAGCCCACAGGAGACCCAGTACTTC. Translation: CASSPQETQYF. The full variable domain, completed using reference TRBV7-2 and TRBJ2-5, is GAGVSQSPSNKVTEKGKDVELRCDPISGHTALYWYRQSLGQGLEFLIYFQGNSAPDKSGLPSDRFSAERTGGSVSTLTIQRTQQEDSAVYLCASSPQETQYFGPGTRLLVL.

The chain couples TRBV6-1 to TRBJ2-3; 8 nucleotides match TRBD2. This CDR3 region has 15 residues. Germline V gives CDR1 MNHNS, CDR2 SASEGT. The ends lost 1 base at V and 0 bases at J; junction bases unmatched: 0. The CDR3: CASSEVAGSTDTQYF. The CDR3 DNA reads TGTGCCAGCAGTGAAGTAGCGGGGAGCACAGATACGCAGTATTTT.

The chain has TRBV5-5 and TRBJ2-7; weak D call: TRBD2 (5 bases). V lost 3 bases and J lost 5, with 18 bases in between. Germline loops: CDR1 SGHKS, CDR2 YYEKEE (reference sequence). This CDR3 comprises 15 residues. The DNA for the CDR3 is TGTGCCAGCAGCTCCCCGGCGGTGGGGAGTGACGAGCAGTACTTC. This encodes CASSSPAVGSDEQYF.

The chain carries TRBV28 and TRBJ2-2; 10 bases fit TRBD1. Germline V gives CDR1 MDHEN, CDR2 SYDVKM. The CDR3 covers 15 residues. V shed 5 bases, J shed 9 bases, and the junction held 9 bases outside the gene matches. The CDR3, as DNA: TGTGCCAGCAGTACTCCGGGACAGGGGAGTTGGGAGCTGTTTTTT. Amino acid sequence: CASSTPGQGSWELFF.